This T cell receptor beta chain came from a study of cytomegalovirus exposure and HLA in healthy donors. The wider study: In a later analysis, the 110 or so validation repertoires were reported to have used the same platform as the roughly 600 first-cohort repertoires.

A note on this clone: Its antigen remains unidentified.

Repertoires were generated with immunoSEQ multiplex PCR, while TCRdb's copy carries only in-frame clones and drops some. The sample records roughly 110,000 clones, about 88% being singletons. Whole-study findings and limits: Diagnosis of cytomegalovirus status made by the classifier reportedly showed high specificity and sensitivity.

The V gene's germline CDR1 is MNHEY and CDR2 SMNVEV (reference sequence). The length of the CDR3 is 16 residues. J gave up 6 bases and V 1 base, and 8 bases lay outside the gene matches. The clonotype was recovered from a woman younger than 35 in good health and CMV-seropositive. The rearrangement uses TRBV27 and TRBJ2-2; 7 nucleotides match TRBD1. Material: PBMCs. In DNA form, the CDR3 reads TGTGCCAGCAGTTTATTGGCAGGGGGAGACCCCGGGGAGCTGTTTTTT. Encoded protein: CASSLLAGGDPGELFF.